Below are 21 T cell receptor beta chains sequenced from a single sample in a study of T cells in Graves' hyperthyroidism and ophthalmopathy (dated by TCRdb to about 2019). The method behind the library was multiplex PCR. Sequencing used an Illumina HiSeq 2000. The TCR beta CDR3 regions were amplified from RNA transcripts. The first round of RT-PCR for the TCR CDR3 was performed with the HTBI primer set and the Qiagen OneStep RT-PCR kit. TCRdb trimmed the raw reads at Q25, called clones with MiXCR and kept productive beta chains. Each entry is one CDR3 protein sequence, shown with its most common DNA and genes. Across this sample there are about 360,000 distinct CDR3 sequences, with roughly 19% seen only once. The ten biggest clones cover around 4% of the sample. The specimen was blood. The origin of the receptors is a woman under 30 with Graves' hyperthyroidism.

This clonotype came up a few times. The V gene is TRBV6-2 or TRBV6-3, the J gene TRBJ2-7, with D tentatively TRBD2 (5 bases). The CDR3 consists of 12 residues. Per germline, CDR1 MNHEY and CDR2 SVGEGT. Trimming cost V 6 bases and J 6 bases, with 12 bases left between them. CDR3 region: CASRELGPEQYF. The CDR3, as DNA: TGTGCCAGCAGGGAACTAGGCCCCGAGCAGTACTTC.

This clonotype has at least ten counts. The chain joins TRBV20-1 to TRBJ2-5; the match to TRBD2 covers 10 bases. The V gene end was trimmed by 3 bases and the J gene end by 5 bases; junction bases not matched to a gene: 6. Per germline, CDR1 DFQATT and CDR2 SNEGSKA (reference sequence). The CDR3 runs to 14 residues. This CDR3 is CSASLAGAGETQYF. The CDR3 DNA follows: TGCAGTGCTAGTCTAGCGGGGGCGGGGGAGACCCAGTACTTC.

For the CDR3, the DNA is TGTGCCAGCGCCGGGGGTTACAGGGATCACGGGGAGCTGTTTTTT. Its translation is CASAGGYRDHGELFF. This rearrangement joins TRBV3-1 to TRBJ2-2; D assignment may be TRBD1 or TRBD2 (6 bases each). V lost 8 bases and J lost 7, with 20 bases in between. The CDR3 covers 15 residues. Germline V gives CDR1 LGHDT, CDR2 YNNKEL (reference sequence).

This clonotype was observed many times. The gene calls are TRBV27 and TRBJ2-2, with 7 nucleotides matching TRBD2. The CDR3 runs to 14 residues. J was trimmed by 5 bases and V by 4 bases; bases with no gene match: 4. In germline, CDR1 is MNHEY, CDR2 SMNVEV (reference sequence). The DNA for the CDR3 is TGTGCCAGCAGTTCCTTCGGGGGGACCGGGGAGCTGTTTTTT. Translation gives CASSSFGGTGELFF.

This clonotype was detected ten times or more. The gene calls are TRBV12-3 or TRBV12-4 and TRBJ2-5; D perhaps matches TRBD1 (5 bases). V lost 5 bases and J 2 bases, leaving 12 bases between the germline ends. This CDR3 is built from 14 residues. CDR3 in DNA: TGTGCCAGCAGTGCCGGCCCAGGGCAAGAGACCCAGTACTTC. Its translation: CASSAGPGQETQYF.

This clonotype was picked up a small number of times. V usage is TRBV3-1 and J usage is TRBJ2-5, with D uncertain. V dropped 1 base and J dropped 4 bases, with 13 bases sitting between them. Germline V CDR1 and CDR2: LGHDT, YNNKEL (reference sequence). The CDR3 is 15 residues long. The CDR3, as DNA: TGTGCCAGCAGCCAAGTACTGATTAGCTTAGAGACCCAGTACTTC. It translates to CASSQVLISLETQYF.

The chain has TRBV9 and TRBJ1-1; D possibly corresponds to TRBD1 (6 bases). V was cut by 0 bases and J by 1 base, with 10 bases left in between. The CDR3 consists of 15 residues. The germline gives CDR1 SGDLS, CDR2 YYNGEE. The DNA for the CDR3 is TGTGCCAGCAGCGTAGATGGCAGGGGGAACACTGAAGCTTTCTTT. As protein: CASSVDGRGNTEAFF. The full variable domain, rest sourced from reference TRBV9 and TRBJ1-1, is DSGVTQTPKHLITATGQRVTLRCSPRSGDLSVYWYQQSLDQGLQFLIQYYNGEERAKGNILERFSAQQFPDLHSELNLSSLELGDSALYFCASSVDGRGNTEAFFGQGTRLTVV.

This clonotype has only a few counts. V is TRBV5-1 and J is TRBJ1-3; D may be TRBD1 (6 bases). Germline lookup yields CDR1 SGHRS and CDR2 YFSETQ. V lost 2 bases and J lost 1, with 13 bases in between. The CDR3 runs to 16 residues. The CDR3 is CASSFRGAASGNTIYF. CDR3 DNA: TGCGCCAGCAGCTTTCGGGGGGCAGCATCTGGAAACACCATATATTTT.

Ten or more counts support this clonotype. The chain links TRBV15 to TRBJ2-5, with D maybe TRBD1 (6 bases). V gave up 0 bases and J gave up 5 bases, with 16 bases separating them. The length of the CDR3 is 16 residues. Per the germline V gene, CDR1 is LNHNV and CDR2 is YYDKDF (reference sequence). Here the CDR3 reads CATSRDQSGGEETQYF. Here the CDR3 DNA reads TGTGCCACCAGCAGAGATCAGAGTGGGGGCGAGGAGACCCAGTACTTC.

This clonotype was observed many times. V gene TRBV12-3 or TRBV12-4 combines with J gene TRBJ1-5; 9 bases match TRBD1. The CDR3 length is 16 residues. V lost 7 bases to trimming and J lost 6 bases; unmatched junction nucleotides: 13. CDR3 in amino acids: CASTYATGQGPQPQHF. The CDR3, as DNA: TGTGCCAGCACCTACGCAACTGGACAGGGGCCTCAGCCCCAGCATTTT.

This clonotype came up many times. V is TRBV6-5 and J is TRBJ1-2, with unresolved D. CDR3 length: 12 amino acids. The germline CDR1 and CDR2 sequences are MNHEY and SVGAGI. With 0 bases removed from V and 7 bases from J, the gap between germline ends came to 6 bases. The CDR3 here is CASSYSGFGYTF. The CDR3 DNA reads TGTGCCAGCAGTTACTCGGGATTTGGCTACACCTTC.

This clonotype was recorded at least ten times. This chain connects TRBV28 to TRBJ2-5; no firm D call. This CDR3 region has 12 residues. Trimming removed 1 base from V and 5 bases from J, with 5 bases in between. Germline lookup yields CDR1 MDHEN and CDR2 SYDVKM. The CDR3 protein is CASSLFAETQYF. CDR3 sequence (DNA): TGTGCCAGCAGTTTATTTGCGGAGACCCAGTACTTC.

The V and J genes are TRBV13 and TRBJ2-5; tentative D call: TRBD2 (5 bases). The CDR3 runs to 15 residues. Germline V lookup: CDR1 PRHDT, CDR2 FYEKMQ (reference sequence). Trimming took 5 bases from V and 5 from J, leaving 18 bases between them. CDR3 nucleotides: TGTGCCAGCAGCCCATCGACCCGCTCGGGGGAGACCCAGTACTTC. Amino acids: CASSPSTRSGETQYF.

V gene TRBV6-1 combines with J gene TRBJ2-7; possibly TRBD1 for D (5 bases). Trimming took 5 bases from V and 3 from J, leaving 17 bases between them. This CDR3 has 15 amino acids. Germline V lookup: CDR1 MNHNS, CDR2 SASEGT. CDR3 sequence: CASSPPPRQNYEQYF. CDR3 coding DNA: TGTGCCAGCAGTCCGCCCCCCCGACAGAACTACGAGCAGTACTTC.

This clonotype was seen repeatedly, ten times or more. The V gene is TRBV6-5, the J gene TRBJ1-2; D not resolved. The ends were cut back, 8 bases at V and 2 bases at J, with 9 bases in the middle. CDR3 length: 12 residues. From germline, CDR1 is MNHEY and CDR2 SVGAGI. Here the CDR3 reads CASVTLNYGYTF. The CDR3 bases are TGTGCCAGCGTCACTCTCAACTATGGCTACACCTTC.

Comment on this clonotype: A much larger clone lies a single base off, so this may be a read error. The rearrangement joins TRBV6-5 to TRBJ1-1, with a weak D call TRBD1 (6 bases). Looked up from germline, CDR1 is MNHEY and CDR2 is SVGAGI. This CDR3 has 17 amino acids. For the CDR3, the DNA is TGTGCCAGCAGTTACTCGTCGCCACAGGGCTCTAGGGCTGAAGCTTGCTTT. This codes for CASSYSSPQGSRAEACF.

This clonotype was observed many times. The chain combines TRBV15 with TRBJ1-2, with 9 bases identical to TRBD1. V lost 4 bases to trimming and J lost 8 bases; unmatched junction nucleotides: 8. This CDR3 has 14 residues. Germline assignment: CDR1 LNHNV and CDR2 YYDKDF (reference sequence). CDR3 sequence reads: CATSNAGQGWGYTF. The CDR3 bases are TGTGCCACCAGCAACGCTGGACAGGGGTGGGGCTACACCTTC.

This clonotype was seen at least ten times. The rearrangement joins TRBV12-3 or TRBV12-4 to TRBJ1-1; 8 bases are shared with TRBD1. The CDR3 totals 12 residues. The V gene end was trimmed by 9 bases and the J gene end by 5 bases; junction bases not matched to a gene: 5. The CDR3: CASGQGGTEAFF. The DNA of the CDR3 is TGTGCCAGTGGACAGGGTGGAACTGAAGCTTTCTTT.

This clonotype was seen ten or more times. The rearrangement joins TRBV20-1 to TRBJ2-5; D possibly corresponds to TRBD2 (7 bases). Germline loops: CDR1 DFQATT, CDR2 SNEGSKA (reference sequence). The length of the CDR3 is 14 residues. V shed 0 bases and J shed 1 base, with 9 bases lying between them. The CDR3 sequence is CSAREGGPQETQYF. In DNA form, the CDR3 reads TGCAGTGCTAGAGAGGGGGGGCCCCAAGAGACCCAGTACTTC.

The sample holds many counts of this clonotype. V and J are TRBV24-1 and TRBJ1-1; D gene unclear. The CDR3 length is 11 residues. V gave up 7 bases and J gave up 7 bases, with 9 bases separating them. Germline-derived CDR1 and CDR2 are KGHDR and SFDVKD. CDR3 sequence (DNA): TGTGCCACCAGAGGAGGCGATGAAGCTTTCTTT. Translation: CATRGGDEAFF.

This clonotype was observed at least ten times. The chain joins TRBV7-3 to TRBJ2-2; D is unresolved. Germline V gene data show CDR1 as SGHTA and CDR2 as FQGTGA. This CDR3 region has 14 residues. V lost 1 base, J lost 1 base, and 4 bases lay in between. The CDR3 sequence: CASSLSRNTGELFF. The CDR3, as DNA: TGTGCCAGCAGCTTAAGTCGGAACACCGGGGAGCTGTTTTTT.